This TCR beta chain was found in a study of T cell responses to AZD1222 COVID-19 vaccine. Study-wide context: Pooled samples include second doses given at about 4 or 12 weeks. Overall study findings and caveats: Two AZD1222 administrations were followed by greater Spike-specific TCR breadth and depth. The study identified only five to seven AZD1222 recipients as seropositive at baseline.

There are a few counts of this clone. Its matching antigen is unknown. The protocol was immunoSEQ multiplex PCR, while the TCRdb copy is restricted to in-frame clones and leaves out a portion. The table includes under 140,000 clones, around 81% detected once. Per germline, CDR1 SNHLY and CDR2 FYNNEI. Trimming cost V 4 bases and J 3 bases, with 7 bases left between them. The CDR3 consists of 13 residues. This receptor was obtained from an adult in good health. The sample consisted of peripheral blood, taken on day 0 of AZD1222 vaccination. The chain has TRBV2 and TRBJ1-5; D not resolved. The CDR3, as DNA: TGTGCCAGCAGTGGGGGAGTCAATCAGCCCCAGCATTTT. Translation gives CASSGGVNQPQHF.